The following is a T cell receptor beta chain sequence with its context. This sample is part of a study of blood T cell repertoires in COVID-19. Deletions cut 4 bases from V and 9 bases from J, with 13 bases between. The CDR3 loop spans 13 amino acids. In germline, CDR1 is KGHSH, CDR2 LQKENI. The study recruited people aged roughly 18 to 100 years across under 25 US areas. Per the authors' pipeline: Estimation of nucleated cell counts was performed using reference gene primer amplification. Assay: immunoSEQ multiplex PCR; the TCRdb copy retains only in-frame clones and omits some. Clonal size and the V and J genes are those of that table, whereas D and trimming came from the DNA. The table records 250,000 or so clones, roughly 81% of them present only once.

This clonotype originated in a woman between 50 and 59 years old who had been exposed to COVID-19. The chain is built from TRBV18 and TRBJ1-5; D remains ambiguous. Sample: PBMCs or T cells enriched from blood (not recorded which). In nucleotides, the CDR3 is TGTGCCAGCTCACAAGGGCGAGGGTGGCCCCAGCATTTT. Translated, it gives CASSQGRGWPQHF.